Listed here is a single T cell receptor (beta chain). Antigen: not known. The data belong to a study of shared clonotypes between healthy human individuals. Study-wide findings and caveats: The study sampled only blood, and tissue repertoires likely differ.

Naive CD8 cells comprised CD45RO-negative, CCR7-positively selected cells, excluding terminally differentiated effector memory CD45RA+ cells. V shed 3 bases and J shed 3 bases, with 17 bases lying between them. From germline, CDR1 is SGHVS and CDR2 FNYEAQ. The CDR3 loop spans 16 amino acids. Clones were sequenced by immunoSEQ multiplex PCR, and TCRdb holds only the in-frame ones, with some missing. Of some 2 million clones in the sample, around 96% were seen once. The sample consisted of naive CD8+ T cells sorted from blood. V usage is TRBV7-6 and J usage is TRBJ1-2, with D unresolved. This sequence originates from a man aged 18-30 years in good health. The DNA of the CDR3 is TGTGCCAGCAGCTTCTCCGTTCGGGGAGCCGACTATGGCTACACCTTC. It specifies CASSFSVRGADYGYTF.